This T cell receptor (beta chain) was found in a study of T cells in Graves' hyperthyroidism and ophthalmopathy. Across the study: Staff took peripheral blood when the initial diagnosis was made, before any treatment began.

Study-level findings and limits: Median prediction lead before ophthalmopathy onset was six to eight months with the model.

RNA transcripts were the template for amplifying TCR beta CDR3 regions. HTBI primers were employed in a first-round RT-PCR of the TCR CDR3. MiXCR, applied by TCRdb to the multiplex PCR reads, yields one record per CDR3 protein. This table has 250,000 or so distinct CDR3 sequences, around 15% appearing once. The blood sample dates from first hyperthyroidism diagnosis, preceding any ophthalmopathy symptoms. Around 9.9 ml of fresh peripheral blood supplied the PBMCs. This clonotype was observed a single time. Its antigen is as yet unknown. CDR1 SGHVS and CDR2 FNYEAQ come from the germline V gene. The CDR3 covers 13 residues. V shed 5 bases, J shed 3 bases, and the junction held 4 bases outside the gene matches.

The chain is built from TRBV7-6 and TRBJ2-7; 7 bases agree with TRBD1. The sequence was collected from a woman in her fifties or sixties with Graves' hyperthyroidism that later progressed to Graves' ophthalmopathy. Material: blood. For the CDR3, the DNA is TGTGCCAGCAGCCCGACAGGGTACTACGAGCAGTACTTC. Translated: CASSPTGYYEQYF.